This T cell receptor (beta chain) was sequenced in a study of cytomegalovirus exposure and HLA in healthy donors. Whole-study results and caveats: There were a few CMV-associated chains whose specificity for CMV antigens was confirmed in vitro. Fewer than 200 TCR beta chains were listed as cytomegalovirus-associated. As was reported, the classifier diagnosed cytomegalovirus status with high specificity and sensitivity.

Libraries were prepared by immunoSEQ multiplex PCR; TCRdb keeps only in-frame clonotypes and omits some of them. The table includes over 75,000 clones, 85% detected once. The germline gives CDR1 MNHEY, CDR2 SVGAGI. The CDR3 extends over 13 amino acids. V was trimmed by 6 bases and J by 0 bases, leaving 6 bases between them. The validation cohort, a group of more than 95 subjects, included the donors and was separate from the roughly 670-subject first cohort. Comment on this clone: Its target is unknown.

The sample consisted of PBMCs. This clonotype originated in a man aged 18 to 29 in good health and CMV-seropositive. This chain connects TRBV6-5 to TRBJ1-5, with D unresolved. CDR3 DNA sequence: TGTGCCAGCAGCCCCTATAGCAATCAGCCCCAGCATTTT. Translating it yields CASSPYSNQPQHF.